This TCR beta chain comes out of a study of cytomegalovirus exposure and HLA in healthy donors. Study results and limitations: In a later analysis, specific HLA alleles were associated with 15,000 to 20,000 TCR beta sequences at a 0.05 false discovery rate. CMV serostatus alone was available as immune exposure information. The likely origin of a cluster of highly shared sequence variants was a sequencing artifact.

Concerning this clone itself: The antigen is not known. The sample has other DNA sequences that encode this CDR3 too.

The CDR3 runs 13 residues. The germline CDR1 and CDR2 sequences are GTSNPN and SVGIG (reference sequence). With 2 bases clipped from V and 1 base from J, the junction kept 1 base outside the gene matches. Both 60 Vbeta primers and 13 Jbeta primers went into the PCR. Libraries were prepared by immunoSEQ multiplex PCR; TCRdb keeps only in-frame clonotypes and omits some of them. The table lists hundreds of thousands of clones, more than 60% of them singletons. What was sequenced was PBMCs. The TCR was taken from an older woman in good health and CMV-seropositive. The chain carries TRBV30 and TRBJ1-1, with 7 positions matching TRBD1. CDR3 nucleotides: TGTGCCTGGAGTCGGACAGGGAACACTGAAGCTTTCTTT. Translation gives CAWSRTGNTEAFF.